A selection of T cell receptor beta chains follows, all from one sample in a study of blood T cells in healthy people across ages. TCRdb itself ran the 5' RACE reads through MiXCR, one entry per CDR3 protein. The sample contains around 1.5 million distinct CDR3 sequences, around 36% of which appear only once. Input material: blood. The receptors here all came from a woman in her twenties or thirties in good health. The CDR3 runs from the conserved cysteine through the conserved F or W. The D gene is left open where the match is weak. The size field is filled for only some rows; it gives once, few, many or a size class.

>many|TRBJ1-5|TRBV20-1|TRBD1
TGCAGTGCCAAGGACAGGGTTCGCAATCAGCCCCAGCATTTT
CSAKDRVRNQPQHF
>-|TRBJ1-4|TRBV12-3/TRBV12-4|-
TGTGCCAGCAGTATTAGGGGCAGCGGAGATGAAAAACTGTTTTTT
CASSIRGSGDEKLFF
>-|TRBJ2-7|TRBV7-2|-
TGTGCCAGCAGCCCCGTTCCGACAGGTAACGAGCAGTACTTC
CASSPVPTGNEQYF
>-|TRBJ2-1|TRBV20-1|TRBD2
TGCAGTGCTAGGGGGAGCGGGAGTCGGGATGAGCAGTTCTTC
CSARGSGSRDEQFF
>-|TRBJ1-5|TRBV6-5|-
TGTGCCAGCAGTTACTCGGCGCATCAGCCCCAGCATTTT
CASSYSAHQPQHF
>few|TRBJ2-5|TRBV12-3/TRBV12-4|TRBD2
TGTGCCAGCAGTTTCGGGTCTAGCGGGAGAGATGAGACCCAGTACTTC
CASSFGSSGRDETQYF
>-|TRBJ2-3|TRBV15|-
TGTGCCACCAGCAGTATCGAGGGAGTCACAGATACGCAGTATTTT
CATSSIEGVTDTQYF
>many|TRBJ2-5|TRBV20-1|-
TGCAGTGCTAGACTTCATGCGCAAGAGACCCAGTACTTC
CSARLHAQETQYF
>-|TRBJ2-5|TRBV4-1|TRBD2
TGCGCCAGCAGCCAAGATCCGGGGGGAGCGTTCCAAGAGACCCAGTACTTC
CASSQDPGGAFQETQYF
>-|TRBJ2-3|TRBV13|TRBD2
TGTGCCAGCAGCTTCCCAGCGGGGGGGCCAGATACGCAGTATTTT
CASSFPAGGPDTQYF
>-|TRBJ1-1|TRBV20-1|-
TGCAGTGCCATCTCGGGACACACTGAGGCTTTCTTT
CSAISGHTEAFF
>few|TRBJ2-1|TRBV2|TRBD2
TGTGCCAGCAGCGGAAGCGGGAGATCCTACAATGAGCAGTTCTTC
CASSGSGRSYNEQFF
>few|TRBJ2-2|TRBV6-2/TRBV6-3|TRBD2
TGTGCCAGCAGTTACTCTAGCGGGACCGGGGAGCTGTTTTTT
CASSYSSGTGELFF
>-|TRBJ2-3|TRBV10-3|TRBD1
TGTGCCATCAGTGAGCGGGACAGGGGGCGAGGAGATACGCAGTATTTT
CAISERDRGRGDTQYF
>-|TRBJ1-2|TRBV3-1|TRBD1
TGTGCCAGTATACAGGGGGTTGAAGGCTACACCTTC
CASIQGVEGYTF
>few|TRBJ2-3|TRBV20-1|TRBD2
TGCAGTAGGACTAGCGGGGTCAGCACAGATACGCAGTATTTT
CSRTSGVSTDTQYF
>-|TRBJ1-5|TRBV20-1|-
TGCAGTGCTAGAGATCGCGGGGGATGGAGCAATCAGCCCCAGCATTTT
CSARDRGGWSNQPQHF
>-|TRBJ1-2|TRBV5-1|TRBD1
TGCGCCAGCAGCTTGGATAATCCGGGACAGGACCTCAAGAAGAGCTACACCTTC
CASSLDNPGQDLKKSYTF
>once|TRBJ1-2|TRBV20-1|-
TGCAGTGCCTCGCCGACCTATGGCTACACCTTC
CSASPTYGYTF
>few|TRBJ1-1|TRBV5-1|TRBD1
TGCGCCAGCAGCTTGGCAATGACAGGGGGCATCACTGAAGCTTTCTTT
CASSLAMTGGITEAFF
>-|TRBJ2-3|TRBV20-1|TRBD2
TGCAGTGCAAGGATCGGGGGGGCCAACACAGATACGCAGTATTTT
CSARIGGANTDTQYF
>few|TRBJ2-2|TRBV29-1|-
TGCAGCGTTACAAGCGCCGGGACAACCGGGGAGCTGTTTTTT
CSVTSAGTTGELFF
>-|TRBJ1-4|TRBV7-9|TRBD1
TGTGCCAGCAGCTTAGAAGGGACAGGAACTGAAAAACTGTTTTTT
CASSLEGTGTEKLFF
>few|TRBJ2-7|TRBV25-1|TRBD2
TGTGCCAGCAGCCCAGCGGGGGAACTAGCGGGACCATACTACGAGCAGTACTTC
CASSPAGELAGPYYEQYF
>-|TRBJ1-6|TRBV7-3|-
TGTGCCAGCAGCTTAAGGGGTGGGGGGAATTCACCCCTCCACTTT
CASSLRGGGNSPLHF
>few|TRBJ2-5|TRBV30|-
TGTGCCTGGGGGGGCCGGGAGACCCAGTACTTC
CAWGGRETQYF
>many|TRBJ1-2|TRBV3-1|TRBD1
TGTGCCAGCAGCCAAGTGCAGGGGGCGCCGGGGGGCTACACCTTC
CASSQVQGAPGGYTF
>few|TRBJ1-2|TRBV3-1|-
TGTGCCAGCAGCCAAGAAGGTGCTGGGTCGGGCGGCTACACCTTC
CASSQEGAGSGGYTF
>-|TRBJ2-5|TRBV19|TRBD1
TGTGCCAGTAGTATCGAATCATCTGGGACAGTCGGAGAGACCCAGTACTTC
CASSIESSGTVGETQYF
>-|TRBJ2-5|TRBV6-2/TRBV6-3|-
TGTGCCAGCAGTTATTCGGGGTCCAGGGAGACCCAGTACTTC
CASSYSGSRETQYF
>-|TRBJ2-7|TRBV28|-
TGTGCCAACAGTTTACAGGCAGAATACGAGCAGTACTTC
CANSLQAEYEQYF
>few|TRBJ1-2|TRBV30|-
TGTGCCTCCGCCCAGGCAGGGGCGAGTCGAGGCTACACCTTC
CASAQAGASRGYTF
>-|TRBJ2-5|TRBV9|-
TGTGCCAGCACCTTCGGAGGGGGGCAAGAGACCCAGTACTTC
CASTFGGGQETQYF
>many|TRBJ2-3|TRBV6-6|-
TGTGCCAGCAGTTACTCGACAGTATTATATACGCAGTATTTT
CASSYSTVLYTQYF
>-|TRBJ2-7|TRBV3-1|-
TGTGCCAGCAGCCAAGAATCGGACCTCTACGAGCAGTACTTC
CASSQESDLYEQYF
>-|TRBJ2-6|TRBV6-1|-
TGTGCCAGCCAGCCCTCTGGGGCCAACGTCCTGACTTTC
CASQPSGANVLTF
>few|TRBJ2-3|TRBV6-5|TRBD2
TGTGCCAGCAGACCGCTAGCGGGGGGCCCAGATACGCAGTATTTT
CASRPLAGGPDTQYF
>-|TRBJ2-5|TRBV27|TRBD1
TGTGCCAGCAGTTTATGGGGGACAGGACGCCAAGAGACCCAGTACTTC
CASSLWGTGRQETQYF
>once|TRBJ2-3|TRBV6-2/TRBV6-3|-
TGTGCCAGCAGTTGCTCGATTTACGACTATTCTAGCACAGATACGCAGTATTTT
CASSCSIYDYSSTDTQYF
>-|TRBJ1-1|TRBV20-1|-
TGCAGTGCTGTCCGAGGGACGGGGAACACTGAAGCTTTCTTT
CSAVRGTGNTEAFF
>-|TRBJ2-1|TRBV7-6|-
TGTGCCAGCAGCCCAGGGACGGGGGAGGCGGGGAATGAGCGGTTCTTC
CASSPGTGEAGNERFF
>-|TRBJ2-2|TRBV27|TRBD2
TGTGCCAGCCGTTGGGTAGCGGGCCCCACCGGGGAGCTGTTTTTT
CASRWVAGPTGELFF
>-|TRBJ1-2|TRBV25-1|TRBD1
TGTGCCAGCAGTGAGGTAGGGGGCAACTATGGCTACACCTTC
CASSEVGGNYGYTF
>-|TRBJ2-3|TRBV4-1|-
TGCGCCAGCAGCCAAGAGGAAGGCGGCCGCACAGATACGCAGTATTTT
CASSQEEGGRTDTQYF
>-|TRBJ2-1|TRBV24-1|-
TGTGCCACCAGTGTTCGAGGCAGGGGTAGCATTGAGCAGTTCTTC
CATSVRGRGSIEQFF
>few|TRBJ2-7|TRBV3-1|TRBD2
TGTGCCAGCAGCCCCTGGACTAGCCTCTCCTACGAGCAGTACTTC
CASSPWTSLSYEQYF
>-|TRBJ2-3|TRBV7-3|-
TGTGCCAGCAGCTCACGAATAGGGCCCCTAGGCCAGTTCGATACGCAGTATTTT
CASSSRIGPLGQFDTQYF
>few|TRBJ2-5|TRBV2|-
TGTGCCAGCTCCCGAGTGAACCGAGGGGAGACCCAGTACTTC
CASSRVNRGETQYF
>-|TRBJ1-2|TRBV18|TRBD1
TGTGCCAGCTCACTTTGGACAGGCCCTAATGGCTACACCTTC
CASSLWTGPNGYTF
>-|TRBJ2-1|TRBV12-3/TRBV12-4|TRBD2
TGTGCCAGCAGTCACCTACATGTTAGCGGGATGGACCGGGATGAGCAGTTCTTC
CASSHLHVSGMDRDEQFF
>-|TRBJ2-5|TRBV20-1|TRBD2
TGCAGTGCTAGGCCCCCTATCCAGCGGGGCCGTCAAGAGACCCAGAACTTC
CSARPPIQRGRQETQNF
>few|TRBJ1-1|TRBV4-2|-
TGTGCCAGCAGCCAAGCACCGGCCGGGGAAGCTTTCTTT
CASSQAPAGEAFF
>few|TRBJ2-7|TRBV4-1|TRBD1
TGCGCCAGCAGCAGGGACAGGGCCCTCCTGGAGCAGTACTTC
CASSRDRALLEQYF
>few|TRBJ1-5|TRBV28|-
TGTGCCAGCATCAATTACGGGAGCAATCAGCCCCAGCATTTT
CASINYGSNQPQHF
>few|TRBJ1-2|TRBV20-1|TRBD1
TGCAGTGCTAGGGAATTCCCGGACAGGGACTATGGCTACACCTTC
CSAREFPDRDYGYTF